The clone carrying this T cell receptor beta chain was seen many times. Trimming cost V 5 bases and J 6 bases; bases outside gene matches: 7. The CDR3 runs to 15 residues. Germline V gives CDR1 SEHNR, CDR2 FQNEAQ (reference sequence). The data derive from a study of T-cell reconstitution after alpha-beta-depleted transplantation in children. Unique molecular identifiers were incorporated during preparation of the TCRbeta library. Each CDR3 protein is one row after TCRdb ran MiXCR on the PCR reads. The table records around 200,000 distinct CDR3 sequences, about 6.8% of them present only once. The sequence was collected from a human donor who donated a stem cell graft to a child with Wiskott-Aldrich syndrome. Sequencing was performed on PBMCs from the stem cell graft donor, taken from the stem cell graft. J is TRBJ1-6 and V is TRBV7-9, with 7 bases that match TRBD1. CDR3 DNA sequence: TGTGCCAGCAGCCAGGCGGGGACAGTTAATTCACCCCTCCACTTT. It is translated as CASSQAGTVNSPLHF.